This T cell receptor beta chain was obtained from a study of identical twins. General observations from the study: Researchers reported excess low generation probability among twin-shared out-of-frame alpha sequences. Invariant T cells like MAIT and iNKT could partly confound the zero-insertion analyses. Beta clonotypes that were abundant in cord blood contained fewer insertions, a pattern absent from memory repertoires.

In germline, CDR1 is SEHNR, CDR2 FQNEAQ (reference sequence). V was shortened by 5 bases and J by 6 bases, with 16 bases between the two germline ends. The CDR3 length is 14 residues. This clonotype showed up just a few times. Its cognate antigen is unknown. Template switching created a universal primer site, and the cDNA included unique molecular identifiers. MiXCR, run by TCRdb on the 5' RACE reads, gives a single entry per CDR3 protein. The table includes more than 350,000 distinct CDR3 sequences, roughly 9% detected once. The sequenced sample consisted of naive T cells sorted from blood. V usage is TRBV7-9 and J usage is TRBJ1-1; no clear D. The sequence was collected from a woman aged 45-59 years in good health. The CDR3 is CASSTQSQFAEAFF. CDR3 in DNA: TGTGCCAGCAGCACCCAGAGTCAATTCGCTGAAGCTTTCTTT.